The source of this T cell receptor beta chain is a study of spatial heterogeneity in lung cancer. In its sample, this clonotype was seen many times. Regarding time point: blood at routine non-recurrence follow-up after resection. No cells were sorted before sequencing. The whole RNA sequenced was extracted from tumor, nontumor lung or frozen PBMC. From the 5' RACE reads, TCRdb called clonotypes with MiXCR, one entry per CDR3 protein. The repertoire has fewer than 55,000 distinct CDR3 sequences, roughly 7% of them found once; the top ten carry less than 45%. The CDR3 sequence is 15 residues long. CDR1 MGHRA and CDR2 YSYEKL come from the germline V gene. With V trimmed by 2 bases and J by 2 bases, 3 bases remained unmatched.

This TCR derives from a female donor with early-stage non-small cell lung cancer. The source was PBMCs, collected at follow-up. The rearrangement uses TRBV4-1 and TRBJ2-5; 9 bases fit TRBD2. Here the CDR3 reads CASSQNSGGQETQYF. Here the CDR3 DNA reads TGCGCCAGCAGCCAAAATAGCGGGGGACAAGAGACCCAGTACTTC.